The clone carrying this T cell receptor beta chain was seen ten or more times. This record belongs to a study of T-cell reconstitution after alpha-beta-depleted transplantation in children. V shed 4 bases and J shed 6 bases, with 18 bases lying between them. There are 15 residues in the CDR3. Preparing the TCRbeta library involved the use of unique molecular identifiers. A single record per CDR3 protein comes from TCRdb applying MiXCR to the PCR reads. The table has more than 150,000 distinct CDR3 sequences, around 6.8% seen once. The chain uses TRBV12-3 or TRBV12-4 and TRBJ1-2, with D perhaps matching TRBD1 (6 bases). This material consisted of PBMCs from the stem cell graft donor, taken from the stem cell graft. The sequence came from a human donor who donated a stem cell graft to a child with Wiskott-Aldrich syndrome. CDR3 nucleotides: TGTGCCAGCAGTTCCGAAGGACAGATTCTGCATGGCTACACCTTC. It yields the protein CASSSEGQILHGYTF.